This TCR beta chain derives from a study of blood T cell repertoires in COVID-19. Turning to the study itself: T cells, B-cell-depleted T cells, or PBMCs supplied cDNA or gDNA.

This CDR3 comprises 13 residues. The germline V and J ends were trimmed by 1 base and 4 bases, with 7 bases remaining between them. The germline gives CDR1 LNHDA, CDR2 SQIVND (reference sequence). Source study methods: Cell counts per sample came from amplifying reference gene primers. The assay was immunoSEQ multiplex PCR, and TCRdb's table has in-frame clones only and misses some. The V and J calls and clone size were taken over from that table, and D and trimming were inferred from the DNA. Here the sample spans 100,000 to 150,000 clones, about four fifths being singletons. The J gene is TRBJ1-2, the V gene TRBV19; D ambiguous. Sequenced input: peripheral blood. This clonotype was obtained from a woman aged 60-70 years with acute or convalescent COVID-19. The CDR3 region has the DNA TGTGCCAGTAGTATAGGGCGGCGCTATGGCTACACCTTC. Translating gives CASSIGRRYGYTF.